Presented here are 9 T cell receptor beta chains from one specimen sequenced in a study of blood T cell repertoires in COVID-19. Some clones are missing from TCRdb's copy, which holds only in-frame ones; the method was immunoSEQ multiplex PCR. The data contain some 140,000 clones, roughly 71% of them singletons. The sample taken for sequencing was peripheral blood. All receptors come from a man older than 75 with acute or convalescent COVID-19.

The rearrangement joins TRBV6-1 to TRBJ2-3, with D unclear. Trimming removed 3 bases from V and 2 bases from J, with 9 bases in between. Germline loops: CDR1 MNHNS, CDR2 SASEGT. The CDR3 is 14 residues long. CDR3 DNA sequence: TGTGCCAGCAGTGATAGGCGGCTCACAGATACGCAGTATTTT. Its protein is CASSDRRLTDTQYF.

The CDR3 is CASSSPIDTEAFF. The CDR3 nucleotides read TGTGCCAGCAGTTCCCCTATCGACACTGAAGCTTTCTTT. The chain recombines TRBV6-6 with TRBJ1-1, with D uncertain. The CDR3 extends over 13 amino acids. Trimming pared 4 bases from V and 3 bases from J, leaving 9 bases between. Germline V gives CDR1 MNHNY, CDR2 SVGAGI (reference sequence).

The chain uses TRBV7-2 and TRBJ2-5; TRBD2 aligns across 12 bases. From germline, CDR1 is SGHTA and CDR2 FQGNSA. This CDR3 has 19 residues. Trimming cost V 4 bases and J 2 bases; bases outside gene matches: 14. DNA of the CDR3: TGTGCCAGCAGCTCTCCAGAAACTAGACTAGCGGGGGAGCAAGAGACCCAGTACTTC. It codes for CASSSPETRLAGEQETQYF.

This rearrangement joins TRBV5-1 to TRBJ2-7; weak D call: TRBD2 (7 bases). Between the trimmed V and J ends, which lost 1 base and 6 bases, there was a span of 14 bases. Germline CDR1 and CDR2: SGHRS and YFSETQ. The CDR3 consists of 14 residues. The CDR3 nucleotides are TGCGCCAGCAGCTTGATAGGGGGGGCGCTCGAGCAGTACTTC. Protein product: CASSLIGGALEQYF.

V and J are TRBV5-1 and TRBJ2-7, with D possibly TRBD2 on 6 matching bases. Germline V gene sequence: CDR1 SGHRS, CDR2 YFSETQ. The ends were cut back, 7 bases at V and 3 bases at J, with 20 bases in the middle. The CDR3 covers 15 residues. The CDR3 bases are TGCGCCAGCCACTGGCAGGCGGGGCCAGACTACGAGCAGTACTTC. Its translation: CASHWQAGPDYEQYF.

The CDR3 DNA sequence: TGTGCCAGCAGCTTGCGACGGGTAAGCTCCTACGAGCAGTACTTC. Translated, it gives CASSLRRVSSYEQYF. The genes are TRBV5-6 and TRBJ2-7; no definite D call. V lost 1 base, J lost 0 bases, and 11 bases lay in between. The length of the CDR3 is 15 residues. CDR1 and CDR2 from the germline V gene are SGHDT and YYEEEE.

The chain couples TRBV11-3 to TRBJ2-1; perhaps TRBD2 as D (5 bases). The CDR3 length is 14 residues. Germline V gene data show CDR1 as SGHNT and CDR2 as YENEEA. V lost 5 bases and J 5 bases, leaving 13 bases between the germline ends. CDR3 amino acids: CASSVRAGNNEQFF. The CDR3 DNA is TGTGCCAGCAGCGTTCGGGCCGGGAACAATGAGCAGTTCTTC.

This clone has only a few counts. The V and J genes are TRBV18 and TRBJ2-3, with D perhaps matching TRBD1 (6 bases). The germline CDR1 and CDR2 sequences are KGHSH and LQKENI. The CDR3 covers 15 residues. V was shortened by 3 bases and J by 2 bases, with 12 bases between the two germline ends. CDR3 nucleotide sequence: TGTGCCAGCTCACCGCAGGGGTCTAACACAGATACGCAGTATTTT. This sequence encodes CASSPQGSNTDTQYF.

This clone was detected only a few times. V usage is TRBV11-2 and J usage is TRBJ2-3; 7 nucleotides line up with TRBD1. This CDR3 is 15 amino acids long. CDR1 and CDR2 from the germline V gene are SGHAT and FQNNGV. With 7 bases clipped from V and 4 bases from J, the junction kept 11 bases outside the gene matches. CDR3 region: CASTQRWQGADTQYF. The CDR3 coding sequence is TGTGCCAGCACCCAAAGGTGGCAGGGGGCAGATACGCAGTATTTT.